One sample yielded the 9 T cell receptor beta chains listed below, sequenced in a study of blood T cell repertoires in COVID-19. Using immunoSEQ multiplex PCR, the repertoire was profiled, and TCRdb retains in-frame clones only, with some absent. The table records approximately 150,000 clones, 84% of them present only once. Source material: peripheral blood. Every receptor here comes from a woman in her fifties or sixties in a cohort sampled during active or convalescent COVID-19.

The chain uses TRBV9 and TRBJ1-1, with 7 bases aligning to TRBD1. The CDR3 runs 14 residues. Germline lookup yields CDR1 SGDLS and CDR2 YYNGEE. V shed 4 bases, J shed 1 base, and the junction held 4 bases outside the gene matches. In DNA, the CDR3 is TGTGCCAGCAGCATCCGGGACAGGAACACTGAAGCTTTCTTT. This codes for CASSIRDRNTEAFF.

The chain has TRBV6-5 and TRBJ1-4; 7 bases are a match to TRBD1. Trimming took 6 bases from V and 7 from J; bases not matched to a gene: 8. The CDR3 consists of 14 residues. The germline gives CDR1 MNHEY, CDR2 SVGAGI. The CDR3 is CASSQGGRVEKLFF. For the CDR3, the DNA is TGTGCCAGCAGCCAGGGGGGACGCGTTGAAAAACTGTTTTTT.

This chain links TRBV19 with TRBJ1-1, with 9 bases aligning to TRBD1. Germline CDR1 LNHDA, CDR2 SQIVND (reference sequence). The V and J ends lost 5 bases and 3 bases, in that order; junction bases with no gene match: 10. The CDR3 is made up of 16 amino acids. CDR3 DNA sequence: TGTGCCAGTAGTTCCCAACAGGGGGCTTTGTACACTGAAGCTTTCTTT. This translates into CASSSQQGALYTEAFF.

The V and J genes are TRBV6-1 and TRBJ1-2, with 7 nucleotides matching TRBD1. With 4 bases clipped from V and 4 bases from J, the junction kept 15 bases outside the gene matches. Germline CDR1 is MNHNS and CDR2 is SASEGT. The CDR3 length is 17 residues. The CDR3 loop reads CASSGGRRQGSIYGYTF. The CDR3 coding sequence is TGTGCCAGCAGTGGAGGCCGGCGACAGGGCTCCATCTATGGCTACACCTTC.

The chain uses TRBV5-1 and TRBJ1-2; TRBD1 matches 9 bases. The J segment lost 2 bases and the V segment lost 4 bases, leaving 3 bases of the junction unmatched. CDR1 is SGHRS and CDR2 is YFSETQ in the germline V gene. The CDR3 length is 14 residues. The CDR3 region has the DNA TGCGCCAGCAGCACAGGACAGGGGAACTATGGCTACACCTTC. It is translated as CASSTGQGNYGYTF.

CDR3 nucleotides: TGTGCCAGCAGTGAAGATACAGGGGGAAACTATGGCTACACCTTC. Translating it yields CASSEDTGGNYGYTF. The chain carries TRBV6-1 and TRBJ1-2; 8 bases match TRBD1. CDR3 length: 15 residues. With V trimmed by 1 base and J by 2 bases, 3 bases remained unmatched. The germline CDR1 and CDR2 sequences are MNHNS and SASEGT.

The genes are TRBV19 and TRBJ2-1; TRBD2 matches at 8 bases. The length of the CDR3 is 15 residues. Unmatched junction bases numbered 9, after V lost 4 bases and J lost 7 bases. Germline V lookup: CDR1 LNHDA, CDR2 SQIVND (reference sequence). The CDR3 region is CASSTGTSGGNEQFF. CDR3 sequence (DNA): TGTGCCAGTAGTACCGGGACTAGTGGAGGTAATGAGCAGTTCTTC.

This chain uses TRBV19 with TRBJ2-7; 8 bases fit TRBD1. Germline values: CDR1 LNHDA, CDR2 SQIVND (reference sequence). This CDR3 contains 14 residues. V trimming: 7 bases; J trimming: 2 bases; junction bases outside the gene matches: 7. The CDR3 coding sequence is TGTGCCAGTACCTCGACAGGGGTCCCCTACGAGCAGTACTTC. Amino acids: CASTSTGVPYEQYF.

V usage is TRBV7-2 and J usage is TRBJ1-6; 7 bases fit TRBD1. CDR1 and CDR2 (germline): SGHTA, FQGNSA. CDR3 length: 14 residues. V lost 5 bases and J lost 6; bases outside the gene matches: 4. The CDR3 DNA follows: TGTGCCAGCAGCCCACAGGGGTCTAATTCACCCCTCCACTTT. Its translation is CASSPQGSNSPLHF.